This TCR beta chain was sequenced during a study of cytomegalovirus exposure and HLA in healthy donors. Germline CDR1 and CDR2: MGHRA and YSYEKL. The CDR3 sequence is 15 residues long. Whole-study findings and limits: Some highly shared sequence variants likely arose as a pipeline artifact. Prior analysis indicated that the majority of TCR beta V segments exhibited productivity approximately 87% or approximately 30% of the time. When analyzed later, a missense DCLRE1C variant was found to be linked to TCR beta V- and J-gene trimming.

Primers: 60 Vbeta forward and 13 Jbeta reverse. Here immunoSEQ multiplex PCR was the method, and the copy in TCRdb shows in-frame clones only, minus some. The sample contains around 94,000 clones, 50% to 80% of which appear only once. Comments on this clone: Its specificity is unknown. Its ends do not fully match the called genes, so a read error is possible.

This receptor was obtained from a man aged 25 to 40 in good health and CMV-seronegative. Sequencing was carried out using PBMCs. This rearrangement joins TRBV4-1 to TRBJ2-7; tentatively, D is TRBD2 (6 bases). The CDR3 nucleotides are TGCGCCAGCAGCCAGGAACCCTTTACTAGCTACGAGCAGTGCTTC. It codes for CASSQEPFTSYEQCF.